Listed below are T cell receptor beta chains from one sample, sequenced in a study of T cells in Graves' hyperthyroidism and ophthalmopathy. TCRdb re-analysed the multiplex PCR reads in MiXCR, keeping a single row per CDR3 protein. The sample records about 600,000 distinct CDR3 sequences, approximately 16% being singletons. The specimen was blood. The receptors shown here come from a woman in her thirties or forties with Graves' ophthalmopathy. Both conserved end residues are part of each CDR3. D genes are given only for firm matches. Some rows have no size entry. The others give once, few or many, or a class for an expanded clone.

>TRBV28|NA|NA|TRBJ1-1
TGTGCCAGCAGTCCCGGCCTAGCTGAAGCTTTCTTT
CASSPGLAEAFF
>TRBV2|NA|many|TRBJ2-1
TGTGCCAGTTTAGGGAGAACCTACAATGAGCAGTTCTTC
CASLGRTYNEQFF
>TRBV6-1|NA|few|TRBJ2-1
TGTGCCAGCCTCGTGGATCGGACGAGCTCCTACAATGAGCAGTTCTTC
CASLVDRTSSYNEQFF
>TRBV5-1|NA|many|TRBJ1-1
TGCGCCAGCAGCCCCACGGCCGCGGGGGCGCAAGCTTTCTTT
CASSPTAAGAQAFF
>TRBV7-9|NA|NA|TRBJ2-5
TGTGCCAGCAGCTTAGGGCGGGTCCTCTTATGGGATCAAGAGACCCAGTACTTC
CASSLGRVLLWDQETQYF
>TRBV7-9|NA|many|TRBJ2-1
TGTGCCAGCAGCCCCTCGTGGGCCCCTAACAATGAGCAGTTCTTC
CASSPSWAPNNEQFF
>TRBV12-3/TRBV12-4|NA|many|TRBJ1-5
TGTGCCAGCAGTTTTTCGGGACAAGGACTGCAGCCCCAGCATTTT
CASSFSGQGLQPQHF
>TRBV11-1|TRBD1|NA|TRBJ2-2
TGTGCCAGCGGCAGGGGGCGGATGAACACCGGGGAGCTGTTTTTT
CASGRGRMNTGELFF
>TRBV7-9|NA|few|TRBJ2-1
TGTGCCAGCAGCCCCGGGACTTTTGAGCAGTTCTTC
CASSPGTFEQFF
>TRBV9|TRBD1|few|TRBJ1-1
TGTGCCAGCAGCGTGACAGGGTTCGGCACTGAAGCTTTCTTT
CASSVTGFGTEAFF
>TRBV3-1|NA|few|TRBJ2-5
TGTGCCAGCAGCCAAGGATGGGGGTCCCAAGAGACCCAGTACTTC
CASSQGWGSQETQYF
>TRBV28|NA|many|TRBJ2-1
TGTGCCAGCAGTCCCGGCCGGGCGGGATCGAATGAGCAGTTCTTC
CASSPGRAGSNEQFF
>TRBV27|TRBD1|NA|TRBJ1-5
TGTGCCAGCAGTTTACGGACAGGAACAAATCAGCCCCAGCATTTT
CASSLRTGTNQPQHF
>TRBV30|NA|many|TRBJ1-6
TGTGCCTGGACTCGAGGGGTATCACCCCTCCACTTT
CAWTRGVSPLHF
>TRBV10-2|NA|few|TRBJ2-7
TGCGCCAGCACCGGAGGGGGGACACTCTCAAACTCCTACGAGCAGTACTTC
CASTGGGTLSNSYEQYF
>TRBV20-1|NA|many|TRBJ1-4
TGCAGTGCTAGGGGATGGAGGGGAACAACTAATGAAAAACTGTTTTTT
CSARGWRGTTNEKLFF
>TRBV7-2|NA|few|TRBJ2-1
TGTGCCAGCAGCTTAGATTGGGGGGTTCCCTACAATGAGCAGTTCTTC
CASSLDWGVPYNEQFF
>TRBV11-2|NA|NA|TRBJ2-7
TGTGCCATCAGTGAAGGCAGGGGGGTCTACGAGCAGTACTTC
CAISEGRGVYEQYF
>TRBV4-2|TRBD1|NA|TRBJ2-7
TGTGCCAGCAGCCAAGTAACAGGGGGCGCCCCCTACGAGCAGTACTTC
CASSQVTGGAPYEQYF
>TRBV28|TRBD1|NA|TRBJ2-7
TGTGCCAGCAGTTACCCGACAGGGAGAAGGTACGAGCAGTACTTC
CASSYPTGRRYEQYF
>TRBV3-1|NA|many|TRBJ2-1
TGTGCCAGCAGCCAGTCGGGAGAAGATGAGCAGTTCTTC
CASSQSGEDEQFF
>TRBV18|NA|NA|TRBJ2-2
TGTGCCAGCTCACCACCGGACAGAAACACCGGGGAGCTGTTTTTT
CASSPPDRNTGELFF
>TRBV10-1|NA|NA|TRBJ1-1
TGCGCCAGCAGTGAAGCCCCAACGGACAGATCCAAAGCTTTCTTT
CASSEAPTDRSKAFF
>TRBV20-1|NA|many|TRBJ2-7
TGCAGTGCTAGAGATGGGCAGGGATACGAGCAGTACTTC
CSARDGQGYEQYF
>TRBV12-3/TRBV12-4|NA|many|TRBJ2-3
TGTGCCAGCACCGCCGACCAGGGTACGCAGTATTTT
CASTADQGTQYF
>TRBV2|NA|many|TRBJ2-1
TGTGCCAGCAGTGAAGCGCTTAGCGGTTACAATGAGCAGTTCTTC
CASSEALSGYNEQFF
>TRBV12-3/TRBV12-4|TRBD1|few|TRBJ1-6
TGTGCCAGCAGTTTCCAGGGGGCAGCTAATTCACCCCTCCACTTT
CASSFQGAANSPLHF
>TRBV6-5|NA|few|TRBJ1-2
TGTGCCAGCAGTTACTCGGGGGGCCGGGGCTACACCTTC
CASSYSGGRGYTF
>TRBV7-9|NA|few|TRBJ1-3
TGTGCCAGCAGCCCCCCAAACATTGGGACGCGGAACACCATATATTTT
CASSPPNIGTRNTIYF
>TRBV11-2|TRBD2|NA|TRBJ2-1
TGTGCCGCTGGCGGGAGCGGGAGACATGAGCAGTTCTTC
CAAGGSGRHEQFF
>TRBV12-3/TRBV12-4|NA|many|TRBJ1-2
TGTGCCAGCAGTTCGCGGGGCCTTGACTATGGCTACACCTTC
CASSSRGLDYGYTF
>TRBV11-2|NA|many|TRBJ1-3
TGTGCCAGCAGCCTCACTACCTCTGGAAACACCATATATTTT
CASSLTTSGNTIYF
>TRBV2|TRBD2|many|TRBJ2-5
TGTGCCAGCAGCGAGCGGGAGACGCGAGAGACCCAGTACTTC
CASSERETRETQYF
>TRBV28|TRBD1|few|TRBJ1-6
TGTGCCAGCAGGCCAGGACAGGGGGCCCAGGCCCTCCACTTT
CASRPGQGAQALHF
>TRBV6-5|TRBD1|few|TRBJ2-3
TGTGCCAGCAGTTACCCGACGGGAGGCGCGGGACAGGGTATAACAGATACGCAGTATTTT
CASSYPTGGAGQGITDTQYF
>TRBV2|TRBD2|many|TRBJ2-3
TGTGCCAGCAGGGAGACTAGCGGGCGCACAGATACGCAGTATTTT
CASRETSGRTDTQYF
>TRBV11-1|TRBD1|many|TRBJ2-4
TGTGCCAGCAGCCCCCAGGGGGATATTCAGTACTTC
CASSPQGDIQYF
>TRBV10-3|TRBD2|NA|TRBJ2-3
TGTGCCATCAGTGAGGCAAGCGGGGGGGCTGTAGATACGCAGTATTTT
CAISEASGGAVDTQYF
>TRBV19|NA|NA|TRBJ2-1
TGTGCCAGTAGTATCGGGGGATTTACCTACAATGAGCAGTTCTTC
CASSIGGFTYNEQFF
>TRBV11-2|TRBD2|many|TRBJ2-7
TGTGCCAGCAGCTGGGTCAGCGGGACTTACTACGAGCAGTACTTC
CASSWVSGTYYEQYF
>TRBV20-1|TRBD1|few|TRBJ1-4
TGCAGTGCAAGGACAGGGGGGGGTGAAAAACTGTTTTTT
CSARTGGGEKLFF
>TRBV7-9|TRBD1|many|TRBJ2-5
TGTGCCAGCAGCCAACAGGGGCAAGGAGAGACCCAGTACTTC
CASSQQGQGETQYF
>TRBV7-9|NA|many|TRBJ1-1
TGTGCCAGCAGCCCCGGCGCGGGGACTGAAGCTTTCTTT
CASSPGAGTEAFF
>TRBV5-6|NA|many|TRBJ2-5
TGTGCCAGCAGCCTGGATTTGACAGGCCCCTACCAAGAGACCCAGTACTTC
CASSLDLTGPYQETQYF
>TRBV6-1|TRBD2|many|TRBJ2-5
TGTGCCAGCAGGCTGCGGGGGGCCGGAGAGACCCAGTACTTC
CASRLRGAGETQYF
>TRBV15|NA|NA|TRBJ2-7
TGTGCCACCAGCAGAGAAAGCCGGGCCACTGGGGAGCAGTACTTC
CATSRESRATGEQYF
>TRBV5-1|NA|NA|TRBJ2-2
TGCGCCAGCAGCTTAGACCCGGGACTTGGTCACACCGGGGAGCTGTTTTTT
CASSLDPGLGHTGELFF